This TCR beta chain was captured by sequencing in a study of control samples from healthy donors and cancer patients. The repertoire was sequenced with immunoSEQ multiplex PCR; TCRdb's copy has only in-frame clones and lacks some. The sample carries 120,000 to 150,000 clones, under 95% recorded once. The CDR3 length is 13 residues. The V and J ends lost 3 bases and 4 bases respectively, with 9 bases between them. CDR1 and CDR2 from the germline V gene are MDHEN and SYDVKM. The TCR was taken from a man between 18 and 29 years old in good health. Sequencing was performed on blood. The chain links TRBV28 to TRBJ1-2; D may be TRBD1 (5 bases). CDR3 in DNA: TGTGCCAGCAGTTTGGGGACGTTCTATGGCTACACCTTC. Translation gives CASSLGTFYGYTF.